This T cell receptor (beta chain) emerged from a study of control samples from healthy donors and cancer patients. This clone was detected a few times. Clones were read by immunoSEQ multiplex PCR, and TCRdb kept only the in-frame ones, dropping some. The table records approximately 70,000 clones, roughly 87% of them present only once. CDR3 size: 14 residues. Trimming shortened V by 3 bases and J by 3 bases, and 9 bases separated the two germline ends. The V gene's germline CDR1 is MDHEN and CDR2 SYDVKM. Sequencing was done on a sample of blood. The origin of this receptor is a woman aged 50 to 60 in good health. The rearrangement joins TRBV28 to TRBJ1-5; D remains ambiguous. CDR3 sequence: CASSFPNDNQPQHF. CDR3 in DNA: TGTGCCAGCAGTTTTCCCAACGACAATCAGCCCCAGCATTTT.